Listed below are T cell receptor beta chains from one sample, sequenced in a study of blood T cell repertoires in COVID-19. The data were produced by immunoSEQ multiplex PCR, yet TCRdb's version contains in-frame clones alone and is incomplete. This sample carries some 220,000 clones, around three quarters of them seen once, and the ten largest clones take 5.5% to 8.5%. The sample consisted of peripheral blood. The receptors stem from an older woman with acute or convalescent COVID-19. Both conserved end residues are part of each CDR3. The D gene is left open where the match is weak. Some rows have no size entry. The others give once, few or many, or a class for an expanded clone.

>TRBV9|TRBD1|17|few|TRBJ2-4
TGTGCCAGCAGCGCTTCCGGGACAGGGGGCTCCAAAAACATTCAGTACTTC
CASSASGTGGSKNIQYF
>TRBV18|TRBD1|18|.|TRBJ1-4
TGTGCCAGCTCACCTAATAGACAGGGAGGATCAACTAATGAAAAACTGTTTTTT
CASSPNRQGGSTNEKLFF
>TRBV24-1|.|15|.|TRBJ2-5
TGTGCCACCAGTGCCGCGTCAGGGCAGTCTGTAACCCAGTACTTC
CATSAASGQSVTQYF
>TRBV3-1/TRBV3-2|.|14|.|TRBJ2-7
TGTGCCAGCAGCCATAGCAGGGGCTCCTACGAGCAGTACTTC
CASSHSRGSYEQYF
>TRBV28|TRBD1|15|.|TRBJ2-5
TGTGCCAGCAGGCCCACAGGGGGTTTTGGAGAGACCCAGTACTTC
CASRPTGGFGETQYF
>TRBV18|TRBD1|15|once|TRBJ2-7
TGTGCCAGCTCACCAACGGACAGGGCGGGGAGAGAGCAGTACTTC
CASSPTDRAGREQYF
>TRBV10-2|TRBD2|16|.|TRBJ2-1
TGCGCCAGCGCAGATTGGGTTAGCGGGGCCTACAATGAGCAGTTCTTC
CASADWVSGAYNEQFF
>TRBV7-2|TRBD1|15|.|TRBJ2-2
TGTGCCAGCAGGATGGGACAGGGGGCGGTCGGGGAGCTGTTTTTT
CASRMGQGAVGELFF
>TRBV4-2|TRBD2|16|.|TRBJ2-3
TGTGCCAGCAGCCCCCGACAGCGGGGGGGTGGAGATACGCAGTATTTT
CASSPRQRGGGDTQYF
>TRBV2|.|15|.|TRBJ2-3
TGTGCCAGCAGTGGGGCGGGCGGGGGCACAGATACGCAGTATTTT
CASSGAGGGTDTQYF
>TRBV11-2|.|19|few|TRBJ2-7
TGTGCCAGCAGCTTAAAGATTACGGGGGGCGGAATCCCCTCCTACGAGCAGTACTTC
CASSLKITGGGIPSYEQYF
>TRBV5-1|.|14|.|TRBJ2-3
TGCGCCAGCAGCTTGGGAGGCTACACAGATACGCAGTATTTT
CASSLGGYTDTQYF
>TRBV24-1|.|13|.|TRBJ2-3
TGTGCCACCAGTCCGGGTAGCACAGATACGCAGTATTTT
CATSPGSTDTQYF
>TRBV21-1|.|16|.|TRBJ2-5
TGTGCCAGCAGCAAAGAGGGAGGGGCTAGTGAAGAGACCCAGTACTTC
CASSKEGGASEETQYF
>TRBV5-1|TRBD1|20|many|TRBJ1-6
TGCGCCAGCAGCCTGAATCCCGTGACAGGGATCGGATCCTATAATTCACCCCTCCACTTT
CASSLNPVTGIGSYNSPLHF
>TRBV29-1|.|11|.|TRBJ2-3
TGCAGCGTTGGGATCGGGGATACGCAGTATTTT
CSVGIGDTQYF
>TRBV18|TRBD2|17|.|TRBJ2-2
TGTGCCAGCTCACCAGGTTTACTAGCGGTGAACACCGGGGAGCTGTTTTTT
CASSPGLLAVNTGELFF
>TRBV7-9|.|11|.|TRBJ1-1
TGTGCCAGCACCACGGACACTGAAGCTTTCTTT
CASTTDTEAFF
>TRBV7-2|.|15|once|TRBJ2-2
TGTGCCAGCAGCCTCAAGGTGACTAACGCCGGGGAGCTGTTTTTT
CASSLKVTNAGELFF
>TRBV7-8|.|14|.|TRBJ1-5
TGTGCCAGCAGCTTAGTTCGGGGTGATCAGCCCCAGCATTTT
CASSLVRGDQPQHF
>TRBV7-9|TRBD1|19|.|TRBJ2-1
TGTGCCAGCAGCTTAGGATGGACAGGGGCTTCGGGAACTTACAATGAGCAGTTCTTC
CASSLGWTGASGTYNEQFF
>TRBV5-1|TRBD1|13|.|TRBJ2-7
TGCGCCAGCAGCTTGGGAGACAGGGGCGAGCAGTACTTC
CASSLGDRGEQYF
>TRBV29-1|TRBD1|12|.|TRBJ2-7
TGCAGCGCCAGGACAGGACTCCTCGAGCAGTACTTC
CSARTGLLEQYF
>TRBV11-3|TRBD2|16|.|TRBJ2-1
TGTGCCAGCAGCTTAACTAGCGGGGGGTCCTACAATGAGCAGTTCTTC
CASSLTSGGSYNEQFF
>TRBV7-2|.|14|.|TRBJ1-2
TGTGCCAGCAGCCCGTGGCAGGGGAACTATGGCTACACCTTC
CASSPWQGNYGYTF
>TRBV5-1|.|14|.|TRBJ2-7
TGCGCCAGCAGCTTCCAATACTCAAACTACGAGCAGTACTTC
CASSFQYSNYEQYF
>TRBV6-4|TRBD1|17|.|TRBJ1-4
TGTGCCAGCAGTGAGGCGCAGGGGGCGATACTTTGGGAAAAACTGTTTTTT
CASSEAQGAILWEKLFF
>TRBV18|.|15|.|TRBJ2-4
TGTGCCAGCTCACCACCGACGACTCCCAAAAACATTCAGTACTTC
CASSPPTTPKNIQYF
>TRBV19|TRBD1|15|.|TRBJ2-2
TGTGCCAGTAGTATAGGGAACAGGGGTATCGGGGAGCTGTTTTTT
CASSIGNRGIGELFF
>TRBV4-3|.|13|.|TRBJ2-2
TGCGCCAGCAGCCGCGTAGAAACCGGGGAGCTGTTTTTT
CASSRVETGELFF
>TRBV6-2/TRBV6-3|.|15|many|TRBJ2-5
TGTGCCAGCAGTCACCCGAGCGGCGGGGAGGAGACCCAGTACTTC
CASSHPSGGEETQYF
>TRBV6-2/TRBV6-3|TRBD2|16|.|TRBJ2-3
TGTGCCAGCAGTCCCTATATAGCGGGGGGGACAGATACGCAGTATTTT
CASSPYIAGGTDTQYF
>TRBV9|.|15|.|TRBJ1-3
TGTGCCAGCAGCGTAGGTCAGTGGTCTGGAAACACCATATATTTT
CASSVGQWSGNTIYF
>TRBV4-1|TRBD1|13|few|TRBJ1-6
TGCGCCAGCAGGGGGACAGAGAATTCACCCCTCCACTTT
CASRGTENSPLHF
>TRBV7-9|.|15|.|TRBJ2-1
TGTGCCAGCACCGGCACGGGGAGCTCCTACAATGAGCAGTTCTTC
CASTGTGSSYNEQFF
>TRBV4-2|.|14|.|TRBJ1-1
TGTGCCAGCAGCCAATTTCAGGGGAACACTGAAGCTTTCTTT
CASSQFQGNTEAFF
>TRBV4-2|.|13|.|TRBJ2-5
TGTGCCAGCAGCACGGCGGTACAAGAGACCCAGTACTTC
CASSTAVQETQYF
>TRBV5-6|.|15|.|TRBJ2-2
TGTGCCAGCAGCTTGATAGGGGGGGCCGCCGGGGAGCTGTTTTTT
CASSLIGGAAGELFF
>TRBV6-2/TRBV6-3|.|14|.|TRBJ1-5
TGTGCCAGCAGTTATGGGGGCCTTAGTCAGCCCCAGCATTTT
CASSYGGLSQPQHF
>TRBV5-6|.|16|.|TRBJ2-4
TGTGCCAGCAGCCAAACAGTCCAGGGAGCCAAAAACATTCAGTACTTC
CASSQTVQGAKNIQYF
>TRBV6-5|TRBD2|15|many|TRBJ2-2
TGTGCCAGCAGAAGGACTAGCGGCTCCACCGGGGAGCTGTTTTTT
CASRRTSGSTGELFF
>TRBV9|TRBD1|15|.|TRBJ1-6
TGTGCCAGCAGCGGGGGGACAGGTTTTAATTCACCCCTCCACTTT
CASSGGTGFNSPLHF
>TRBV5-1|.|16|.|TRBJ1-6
TGCGCCAGCAGCTTACAGGGAGGGACCTATAATTCACCCCTCCACTTT
CASSLQGGTYNSPLHF
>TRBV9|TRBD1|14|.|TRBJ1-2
TGTGCCAGCAGCGCGGGACAGCTACCCTATGGCTACACCTTC
CASSAGQLPYGYTF
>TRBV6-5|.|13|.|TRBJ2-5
TGTGCCACCCAACTACGGATCCAAGAGACCCAGTACTTC
CATQLRIQETQYF
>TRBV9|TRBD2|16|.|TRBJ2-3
TGTGCCAGCAGCTCCTATAGCGGGGGGGCAACAGATACGCAGTATTTT
CASSSYSGGATDTQYF
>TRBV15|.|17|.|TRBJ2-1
TGTGCCACCAGCAGAGCACAGGGATCGGGCTCCTACAATGAGCAGTTCTTC
CATSRAQGSGSYNEQFF